This TCR beta chain was sequenced during a study of CD8 T cells in ankylosing spondylitis. The CDR3 spans 16 residues. Germline V gene lookup returns CDR1 SGHRS and CDR2 YFSETQ. V dropped 5 bases and J dropped 2 bases, with 18 bases sitting between them. MiXCR, run by TCRdb on the 5' RACE reads, gives a single entry per CDR3 protein. Here the sample spans about 250,000 distinct CDR3 sequences, approximately 7.6% being singletons. The sample was blood, either unsorted or a sorted T cell fraction (not recorded which). The rearrangement links TRBV5-1 to TRBJ2-3, with TRBD1 as a possible D gene (6 bases). The receptor comes from a female donor with ankylosing spondylitis or in good health (not recorded which). This CDR3 is CASRSTPGHSTDTQYF. The CDR3 DNA is TGCGCCAGCAGATCCACGCCGGGACATTCCACAGATACGCAGTATTTT.